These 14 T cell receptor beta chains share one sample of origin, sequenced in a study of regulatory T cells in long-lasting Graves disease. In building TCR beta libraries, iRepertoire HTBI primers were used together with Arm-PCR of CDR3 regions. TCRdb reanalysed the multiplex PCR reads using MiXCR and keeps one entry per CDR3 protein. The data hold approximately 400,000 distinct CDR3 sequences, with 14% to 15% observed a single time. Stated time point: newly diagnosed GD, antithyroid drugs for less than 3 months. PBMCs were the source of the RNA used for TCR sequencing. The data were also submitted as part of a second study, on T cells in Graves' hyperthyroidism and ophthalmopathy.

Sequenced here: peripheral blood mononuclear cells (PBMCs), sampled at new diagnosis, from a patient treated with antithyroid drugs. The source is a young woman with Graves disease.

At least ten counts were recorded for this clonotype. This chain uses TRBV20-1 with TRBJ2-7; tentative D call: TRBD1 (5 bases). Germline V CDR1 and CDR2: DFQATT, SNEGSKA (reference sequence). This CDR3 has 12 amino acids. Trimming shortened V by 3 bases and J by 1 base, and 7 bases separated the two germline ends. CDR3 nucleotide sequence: TGCAGTGCTAGGGACATGTCCTACGAGCAGTACTTC. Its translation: CSARDMSYEQYF.

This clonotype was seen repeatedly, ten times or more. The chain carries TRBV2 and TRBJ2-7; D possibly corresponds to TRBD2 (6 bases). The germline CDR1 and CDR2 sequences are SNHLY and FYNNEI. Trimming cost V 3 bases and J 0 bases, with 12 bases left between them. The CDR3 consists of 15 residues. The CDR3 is CASSDMGLLSYEQYF. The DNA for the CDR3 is TGTGCCAGCAGTGACATGGGACTCCTCTCCTACGAGCAGTACTTC.

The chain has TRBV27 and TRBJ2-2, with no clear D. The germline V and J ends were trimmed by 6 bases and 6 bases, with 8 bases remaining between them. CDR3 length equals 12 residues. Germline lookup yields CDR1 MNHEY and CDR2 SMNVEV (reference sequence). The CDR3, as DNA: TGTGCCAGCAGGGAATTGGCCGGGGAGCTGTTTTTT. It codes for CASRELAGELFF.

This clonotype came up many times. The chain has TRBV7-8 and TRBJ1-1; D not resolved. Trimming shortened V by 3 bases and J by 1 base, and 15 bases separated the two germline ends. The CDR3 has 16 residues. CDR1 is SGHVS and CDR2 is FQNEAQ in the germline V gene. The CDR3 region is CASSFVQGRPNTEAFF. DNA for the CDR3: TGTGCCAGCAGCTTTGTCCAAGGACGACCGAACACTGAAGCTTTCTTT.

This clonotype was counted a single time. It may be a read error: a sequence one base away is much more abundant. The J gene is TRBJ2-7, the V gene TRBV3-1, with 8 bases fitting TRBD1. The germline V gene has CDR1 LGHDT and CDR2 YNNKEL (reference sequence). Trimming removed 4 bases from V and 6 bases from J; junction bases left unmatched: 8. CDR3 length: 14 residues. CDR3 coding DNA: TGTGCCAGCAGCCCGGGACAGGAGGCCTGCGAGCAGTACTTC. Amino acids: CASSPGQEACEQYF.

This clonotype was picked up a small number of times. The CDR3 DNA reads TGTGCCACCAGTGATGCTACTAGCGGGAGCAATGAGCAGTTCTTC. This gives the protein CATSDATSGSNEQFF. V gene TRBV24-1 combines with J gene TRBJ2-1, with 11 bases that match TRBD2. The CDR3 covers 15 residues. Trimming cost V 3 bases and J 6 bases; bases outside gene matches: 3. Germline-derived CDR1 and CDR2 are KGHDR and SFDVKD.

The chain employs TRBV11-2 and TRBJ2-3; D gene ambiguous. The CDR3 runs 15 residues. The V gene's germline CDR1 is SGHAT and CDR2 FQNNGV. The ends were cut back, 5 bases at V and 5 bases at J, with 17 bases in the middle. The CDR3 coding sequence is TGTGCCAGCAGCCTAAACCCGAGTGTTGGAGATACGCAGTATTTT. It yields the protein CASSLNPSVGDTQYF.

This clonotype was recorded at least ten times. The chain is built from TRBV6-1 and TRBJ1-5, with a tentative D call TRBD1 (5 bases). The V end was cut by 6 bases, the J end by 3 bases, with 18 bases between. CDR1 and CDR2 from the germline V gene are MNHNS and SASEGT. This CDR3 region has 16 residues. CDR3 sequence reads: CASRPTGAGHNQPQHF. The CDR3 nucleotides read TGTGCCAGCAGACCTACTGGGGCCGGGCACAATCAGCCCCAGCATTTT.

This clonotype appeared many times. For the CDR3, the DNA is TGTGCCAGCACCCAAGGGGGGGGCCGGAATCAGCCCCAGCATTTT. Encoded protein: CASTQGGGRNQPQHF. The chain uses TRBV2 and TRBJ1-5, with D possibly matching TRBD1 (6 bases). The V end lost 7 bases, the J end lost 4 bases, and 17 bases lay between the germline ends. CDR1 and CDR2 from the germline V gene are SNHLY and FYNNEI. The length of the CDR3 is 15 residues.

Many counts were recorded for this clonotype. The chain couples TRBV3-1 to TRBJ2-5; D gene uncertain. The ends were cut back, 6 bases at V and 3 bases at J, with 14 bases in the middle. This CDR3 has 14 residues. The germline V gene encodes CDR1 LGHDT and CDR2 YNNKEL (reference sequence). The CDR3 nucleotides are TGTGCCAGCAGTCCGGACCGAATGGAAGAGACCCAGTACTTC. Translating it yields CASSPDRMEETQYF.

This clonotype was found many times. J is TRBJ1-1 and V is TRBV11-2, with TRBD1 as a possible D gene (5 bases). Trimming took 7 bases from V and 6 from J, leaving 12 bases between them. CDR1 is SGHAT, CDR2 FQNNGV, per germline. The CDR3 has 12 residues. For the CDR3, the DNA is TGTGCCAGCAACGGGGGTGCGGCTGAAGCTTTCTTT. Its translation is CASNGGAAEAFF.

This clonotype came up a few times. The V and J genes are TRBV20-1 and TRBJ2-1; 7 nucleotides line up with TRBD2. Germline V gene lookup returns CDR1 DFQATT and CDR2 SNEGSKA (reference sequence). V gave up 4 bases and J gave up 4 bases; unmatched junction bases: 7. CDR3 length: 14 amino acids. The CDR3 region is CSAITAGRYNEQFF. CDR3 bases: TGCAGTGCTATAACAGCGGGAAGATACAATGAGCAGTTCTTC.

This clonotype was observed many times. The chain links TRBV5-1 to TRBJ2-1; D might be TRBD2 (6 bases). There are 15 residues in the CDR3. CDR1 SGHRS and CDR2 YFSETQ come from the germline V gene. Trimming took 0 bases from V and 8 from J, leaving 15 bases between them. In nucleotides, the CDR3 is TGCGCCAGCAGCTTGGCCCGGGACTCCGTCGATGAGCAGTTCTTC. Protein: CASSLARDSVDEQFF.

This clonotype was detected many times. In DNA, the CDR3 is TGTGCCAGCAGCTTATTGGGTTCGAACACTGAAGCTTTCTTT. It yields the protein CASSLLGSNTEAFF. The J gene is TRBJ1-1, the V gene TRBV7-3, with D unclear. The CDR3 is made up of 14 amino acids. CDR1 and CDR2 (germline): SGHTA, FQGTGA. V lost 2 bases and J lost 1, with 8 bases in between.